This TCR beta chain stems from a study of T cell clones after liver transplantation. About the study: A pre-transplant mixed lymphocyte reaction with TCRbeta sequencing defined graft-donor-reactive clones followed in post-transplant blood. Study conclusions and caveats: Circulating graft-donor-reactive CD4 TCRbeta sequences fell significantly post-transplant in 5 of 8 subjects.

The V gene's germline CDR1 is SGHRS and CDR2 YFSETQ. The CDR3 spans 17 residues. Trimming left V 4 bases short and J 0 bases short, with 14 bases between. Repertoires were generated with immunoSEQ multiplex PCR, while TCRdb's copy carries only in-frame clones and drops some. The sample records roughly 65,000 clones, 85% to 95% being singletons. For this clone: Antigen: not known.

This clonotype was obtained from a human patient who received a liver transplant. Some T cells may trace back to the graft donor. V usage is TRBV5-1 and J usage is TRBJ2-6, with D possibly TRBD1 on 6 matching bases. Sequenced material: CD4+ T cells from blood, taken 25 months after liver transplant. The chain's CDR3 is CASSQKDRNSGANVLTF. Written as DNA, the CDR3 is TGCGCCAGCAGCCAAAAGGACAGAAACTCTGGGGCCAACGTCCTGACTTTC.